Below, one T cell receptor (beta chain) is given with its context. The antigen remains unidentified. These data belong to a study of CD8+ T cells in alopecia areata. General study findings and limits: During tofacitinib treatment, many expanded lesional clones remained in scalp and blood.

Extraction and reverse transcription of RNA yielded cDNA as the sequencing template. Some clones are missing from TCRdb's copy, which holds only in-frame ones; the method was immunoSEQ multiplex PCR. In the table there are roughly 120,000 clones, around 54% of which are singletons. Treatment given: oral pan-JAK inhibitor, 5-10 mg twice daily. This CDR3 has 13 residues. Germline lookup yields CDR1 SGHRS and CDR2 YFSETQ. V shed 4 bases and J 8 bases; nucleotides not matched to a gene: 8. The V call is TRBV5-1, the J call TRBJ1-2, with 7 bases matching TRBD1. The sample here was CD4+ T cells sorted from blood, taken at week 24, from a patient treated with tofacitinib. This sequence was found in a human donor with alopecia areata. CDR3 in DNA: TGCGCCAGCAGCACTGACAGGGATTACGGCTACACCTTC. This encodes CASSTDRDYGYTF.